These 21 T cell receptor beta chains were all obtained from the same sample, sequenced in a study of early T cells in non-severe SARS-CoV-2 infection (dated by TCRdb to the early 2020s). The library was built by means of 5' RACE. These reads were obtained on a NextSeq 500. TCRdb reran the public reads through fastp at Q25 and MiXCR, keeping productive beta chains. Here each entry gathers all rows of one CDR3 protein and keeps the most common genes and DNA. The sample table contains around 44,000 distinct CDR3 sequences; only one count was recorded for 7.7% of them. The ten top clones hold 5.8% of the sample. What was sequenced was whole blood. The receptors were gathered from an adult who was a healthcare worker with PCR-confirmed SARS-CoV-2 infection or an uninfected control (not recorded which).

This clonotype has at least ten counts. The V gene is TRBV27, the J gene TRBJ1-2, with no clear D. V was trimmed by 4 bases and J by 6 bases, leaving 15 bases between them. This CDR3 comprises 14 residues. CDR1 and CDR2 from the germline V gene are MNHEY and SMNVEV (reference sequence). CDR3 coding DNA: TGTGCCAGCAGTTACATTGGATCGGTAAATGGCTACACCTTC. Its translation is CASSYIGSVNGYTF.

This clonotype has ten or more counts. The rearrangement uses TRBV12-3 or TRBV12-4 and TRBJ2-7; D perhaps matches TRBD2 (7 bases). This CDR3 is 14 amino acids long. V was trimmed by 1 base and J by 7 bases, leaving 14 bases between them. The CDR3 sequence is CASSLDRGAVEQYF. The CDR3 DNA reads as TGTGCCAGCAGTTTAGATCGGGGGGCGGTGGAGCAGTACTTC.

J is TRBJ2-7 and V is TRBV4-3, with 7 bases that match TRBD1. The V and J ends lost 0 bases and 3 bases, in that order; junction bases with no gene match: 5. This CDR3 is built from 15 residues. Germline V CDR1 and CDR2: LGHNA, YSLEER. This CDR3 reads CASSQEATGNYEQYF. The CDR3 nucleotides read TGCGCCAGCAGCCAAGAAGCGACAGGGAACTACGAGCAGTACTTC.

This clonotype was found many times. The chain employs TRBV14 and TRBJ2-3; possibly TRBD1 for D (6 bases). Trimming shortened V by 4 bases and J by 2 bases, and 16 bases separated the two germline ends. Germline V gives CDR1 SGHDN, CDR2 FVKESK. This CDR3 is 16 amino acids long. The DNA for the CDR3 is TGTGCCAGCAGCCCGCACAGGGCGGGTTTCACAGATACGCAGTATTTT. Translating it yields CASSPHRAGFTDTQYF.

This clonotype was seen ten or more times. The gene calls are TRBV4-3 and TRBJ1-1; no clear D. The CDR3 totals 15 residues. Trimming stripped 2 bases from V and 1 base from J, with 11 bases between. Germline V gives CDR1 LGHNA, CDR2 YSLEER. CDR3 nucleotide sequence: TGCGCCAGCAGCCAAAACCGCGTTCAGAACACTGAAGCTTTCTTT. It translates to CASSQNRVQNTEAFF.

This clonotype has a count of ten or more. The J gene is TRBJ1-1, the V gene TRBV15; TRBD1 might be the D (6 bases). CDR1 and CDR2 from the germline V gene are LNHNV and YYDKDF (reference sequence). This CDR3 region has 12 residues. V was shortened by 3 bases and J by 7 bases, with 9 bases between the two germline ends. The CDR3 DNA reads TGTGCCACCAGCAGCCGGACAGTTGAAGCTTTCTTT. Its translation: CATSSRTVEAFF.

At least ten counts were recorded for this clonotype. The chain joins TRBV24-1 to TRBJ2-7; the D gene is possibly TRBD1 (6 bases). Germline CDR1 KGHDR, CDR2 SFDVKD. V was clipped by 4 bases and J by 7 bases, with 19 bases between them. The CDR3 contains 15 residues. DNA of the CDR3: TGTGCCACCAGTGACCAACGGACAGCTACGGGGGAGCAGTACTTC. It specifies CATSDQRTATGEQYF.

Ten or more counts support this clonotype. The CDR3 coding sequence is TGTGCCAGCAGTGGGGACAGGGGATTGCGAGATACGCAGTATTTT. It encodes CASSGDRGLRDTQYF. J is TRBJ2-3 and V is TRBV6-1; 10 bases line up with TRBD1. The CDR3 extends over 15 amino acids. J gave up 5 bases and V 4 bases, and 6 bases lay outside the gene matches. Germline assignment: CDR1 MNHNS and CDR2 SASEGT.

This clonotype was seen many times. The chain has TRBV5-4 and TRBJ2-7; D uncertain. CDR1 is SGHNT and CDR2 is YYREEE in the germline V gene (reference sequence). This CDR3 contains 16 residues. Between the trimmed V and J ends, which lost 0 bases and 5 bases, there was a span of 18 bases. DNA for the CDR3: TGTGCCAGCAGCTTGGGTAGGAGAAACAAACACAACGAGCAGTACTTC. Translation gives CASSLGRRNKHNEQYF. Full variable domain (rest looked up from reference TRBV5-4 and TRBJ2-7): ETGVTQSPTHLIKTRGQQVTLRCSSQSGHNTVSWYQQALGQGPQFIFQYYREEENGRGNFPPRFSGLQFPNYSSELNVNALELDDSALYLCASSLGRRNKHNEQYFGPGTRLTVT.

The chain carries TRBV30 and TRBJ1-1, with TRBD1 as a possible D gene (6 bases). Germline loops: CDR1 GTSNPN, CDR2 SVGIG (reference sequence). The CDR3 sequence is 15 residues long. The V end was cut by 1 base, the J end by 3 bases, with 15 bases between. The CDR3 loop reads CAWSGTIGGHTEAFF. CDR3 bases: TGTGCCTGGAGTGGGACGATTGGGGGCCACACTGAAGCTTTCTTT.

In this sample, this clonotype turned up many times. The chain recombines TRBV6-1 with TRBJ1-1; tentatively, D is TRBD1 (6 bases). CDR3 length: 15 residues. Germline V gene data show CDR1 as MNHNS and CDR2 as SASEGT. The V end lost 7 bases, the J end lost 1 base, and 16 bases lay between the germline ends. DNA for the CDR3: TGTGCCAGCATGAGAGACGGGACACAGAACACTGAAGCTTTCTTT. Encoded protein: CASMRDGTQNTEAFF.

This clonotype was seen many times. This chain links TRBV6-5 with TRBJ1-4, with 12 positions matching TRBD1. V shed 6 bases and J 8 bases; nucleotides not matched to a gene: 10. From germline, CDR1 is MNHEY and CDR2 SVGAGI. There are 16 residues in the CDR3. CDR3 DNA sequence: TGTGCCAGCAGCTGGGACAGGGGGCGATTAAAAGAAAAACTGTTTTTT. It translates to CASSWDRGRLKEKLFF.

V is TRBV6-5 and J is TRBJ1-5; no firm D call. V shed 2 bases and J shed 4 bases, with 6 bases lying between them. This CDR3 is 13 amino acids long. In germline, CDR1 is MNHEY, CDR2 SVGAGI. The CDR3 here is CASSYGWNQPQHF. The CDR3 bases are TGTGCCAGCAGTTACGGTTGGAATCAGCCCCAGCATTTT.

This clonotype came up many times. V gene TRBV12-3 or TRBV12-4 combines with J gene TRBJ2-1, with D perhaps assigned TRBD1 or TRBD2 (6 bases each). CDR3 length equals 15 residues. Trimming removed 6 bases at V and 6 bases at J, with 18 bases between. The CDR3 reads CASSHLTGGVNEQFF. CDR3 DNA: TGTGCCAGCAGCCACTTGACAGGAGGGGTCAATGAGCAGTTCTTC.

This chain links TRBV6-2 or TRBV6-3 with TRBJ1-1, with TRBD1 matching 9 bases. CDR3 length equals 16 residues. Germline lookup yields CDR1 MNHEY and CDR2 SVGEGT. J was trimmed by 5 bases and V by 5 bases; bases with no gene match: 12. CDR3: CASSTNLDRGETEAFF. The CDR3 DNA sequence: TGTGCCAGCAGTACAAATTTGGACAGGGGAGAAACTGAAGCTTTCTTT.

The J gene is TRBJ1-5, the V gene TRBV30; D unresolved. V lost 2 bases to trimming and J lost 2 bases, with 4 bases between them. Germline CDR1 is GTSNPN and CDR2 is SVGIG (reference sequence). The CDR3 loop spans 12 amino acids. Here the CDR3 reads CAWSRGNQPQHF. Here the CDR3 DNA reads TGTGCCTGGAGTAGGGGCAATCAGCCCCAGCATTTT.

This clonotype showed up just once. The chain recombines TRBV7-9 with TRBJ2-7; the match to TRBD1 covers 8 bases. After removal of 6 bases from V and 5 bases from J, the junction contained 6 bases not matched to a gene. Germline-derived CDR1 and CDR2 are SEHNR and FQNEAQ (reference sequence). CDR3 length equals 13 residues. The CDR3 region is CASRADRGHEQYF. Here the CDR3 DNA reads TGTGCCAGCAGGGCAGACAGGGGCCACGAGCAGTACTTC. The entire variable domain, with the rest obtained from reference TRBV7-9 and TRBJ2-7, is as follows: DTGVSQNPRHKITKRGQNVTFRCDPISEHNRLYWYRQTLGQGPEFLTYFQNEAQLEKSRLLSDRFSAERPKGSFSTLEIQRTEQGDSAMYLCASRADRGHEQYFGPGTRLTVT.

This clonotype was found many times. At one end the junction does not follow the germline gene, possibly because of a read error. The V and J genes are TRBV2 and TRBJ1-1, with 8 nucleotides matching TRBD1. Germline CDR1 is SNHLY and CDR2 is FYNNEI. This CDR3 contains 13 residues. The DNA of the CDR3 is TGTGCCAGCAACGGACAGGGAATCGGTGAAGTTTTCTTT. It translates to CASNGQGIGEVFF.

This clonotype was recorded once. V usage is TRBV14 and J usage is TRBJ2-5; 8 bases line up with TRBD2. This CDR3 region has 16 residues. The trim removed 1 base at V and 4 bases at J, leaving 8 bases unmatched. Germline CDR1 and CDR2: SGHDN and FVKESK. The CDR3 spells CASSQVGGATGETQYF. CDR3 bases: TGTGCCAGCAGCCAAGTCGGGGGGGCCACTGGAGAGACCCAGTACTTC.

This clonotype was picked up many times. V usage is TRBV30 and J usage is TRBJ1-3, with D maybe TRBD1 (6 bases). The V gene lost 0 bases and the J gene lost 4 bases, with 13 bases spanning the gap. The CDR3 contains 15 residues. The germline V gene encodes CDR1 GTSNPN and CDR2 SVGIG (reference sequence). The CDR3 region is CAWSVGGGSGNTIYF. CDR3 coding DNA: TGTGCCTGGAGTGTGGGCGGGGGCTCGGGAAACACCATATATTTT.

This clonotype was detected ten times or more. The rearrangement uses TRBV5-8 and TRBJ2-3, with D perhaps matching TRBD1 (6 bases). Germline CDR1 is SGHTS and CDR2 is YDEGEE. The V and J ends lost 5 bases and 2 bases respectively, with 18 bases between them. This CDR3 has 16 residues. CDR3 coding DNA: TGTGCCAGCAGGTATGGGACACAGGGCCCCACAGATACGCAGTATTTT. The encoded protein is CASRYGTQGPTDTQYF. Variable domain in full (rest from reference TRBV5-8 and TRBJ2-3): EAGVTQSPTHLIKTRGQQATLRCSPISGHTSVYWYQQALGLGLQFLLWYDEGEERNRGNFPPRFSGRQFPNYSSELNVNALELEDSALYLCASRYGTQGPTDTQYFGPGTRLTVL.